This paragraph covers one T cell receptor (beta chain) sequence. The method was immunoSEQ multiplex PCR; TCRdb's version includes in-frame clones alone and lacks a portion of them. Of about 130,000 clones in the sample, approximately 85% were seen once. The data belong to a study of blood T cell repertoires in COVID-19. Study details: The samples span acute and convalescent COVID-19 from the United States, Italy and Spain. Sources were T cells, B-cell-depleted T cells, or PBMCs; the material itself was cDNA or gDNA.

V was cut by 7 bases and J by 7 bases, with 16 bases left in between. Germline V gene data show CDR1 as SNHLY and CDR2 as FYNNEI. This CDR3 has 13 residues. The rearrangement joins TRBV2 to TRBJ1-1; D perhaps matches TRBD1 (6 bases). This TCR was recovered from a human donor in a cohort sampled during active COVID-19. Sequencing was done on a sample of peripheral blood. The CDR3 nucleotides are TGTGCCAGCACCTACAGGGTGTATTATGAAGCTTTCTTT. Translated, it gives CASTYRVYYEAFF.